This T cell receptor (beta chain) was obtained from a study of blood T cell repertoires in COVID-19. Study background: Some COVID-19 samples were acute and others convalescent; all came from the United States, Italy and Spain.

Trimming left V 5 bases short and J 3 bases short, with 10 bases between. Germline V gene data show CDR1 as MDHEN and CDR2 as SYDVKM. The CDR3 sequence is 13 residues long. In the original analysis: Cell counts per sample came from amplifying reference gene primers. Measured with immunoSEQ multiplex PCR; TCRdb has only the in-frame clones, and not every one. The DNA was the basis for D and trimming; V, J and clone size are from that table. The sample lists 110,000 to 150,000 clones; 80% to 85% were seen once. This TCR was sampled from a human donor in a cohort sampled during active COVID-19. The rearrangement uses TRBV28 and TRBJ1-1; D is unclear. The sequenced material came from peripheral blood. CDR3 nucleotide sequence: TGTGCCAGCAGTCTTGACAAGTACACTGAAGCTTTCTTT. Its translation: CASSLDKYTEAFF. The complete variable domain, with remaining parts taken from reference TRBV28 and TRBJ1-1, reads DVKVTQSSRYLVKRTGEKVFLECVQDMDHENMFWYRQDPGLGLRLIYFSYDVKMKEKGDIPEGYSVSREKKERFSLILESASTNQTSMYLCASSLDKYTEAFFGQGTRLTVV.